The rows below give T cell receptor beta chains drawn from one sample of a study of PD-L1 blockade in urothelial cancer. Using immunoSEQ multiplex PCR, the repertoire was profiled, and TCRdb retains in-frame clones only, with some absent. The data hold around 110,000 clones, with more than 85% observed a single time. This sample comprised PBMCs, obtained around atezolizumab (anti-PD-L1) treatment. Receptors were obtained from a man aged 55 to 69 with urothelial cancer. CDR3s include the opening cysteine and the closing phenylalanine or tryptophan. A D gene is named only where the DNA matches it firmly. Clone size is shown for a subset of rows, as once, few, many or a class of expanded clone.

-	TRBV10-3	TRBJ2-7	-	CAISESGLYEQYF	TGTGCCATCAGTGAGTCAGGACTTTACGAGCAGTACTTC
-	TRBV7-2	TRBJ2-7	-	CASSLASSYEQYF	TGTGCCAGCAGCTTAGCGTCTTCCTACGAGCAGTACTTC
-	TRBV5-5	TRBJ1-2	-	CASSLQGGEYGYTF	TGTGCCAGCAGCCTACAGGGTGGGGAGTATGGCTACACCTTC
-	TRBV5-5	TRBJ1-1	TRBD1	CASSRADRTYTEAFF	TGTGCCAGCAGCAGGGCGGACAGGACCTACACTGAAGCTTTCTTT
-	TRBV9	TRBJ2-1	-	CASSVGVWRGGNEQFF	TGTGCCAGCAGCGTAGGGGTCTGGCGGGGCGGTAATGAGCAGTTCTTC
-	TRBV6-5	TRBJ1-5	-	CASSYATPEGAQHF	TGTGCCAGCAGTTACGCGACTCCCGAGGGGGCCCAGCATTTT
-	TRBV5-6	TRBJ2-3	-	CASSRGATQSSTDTQYF	TGTGCCAGCAGCCGCGGGGCAACCCAATCTAGCACAGATACGCAGTATTTT
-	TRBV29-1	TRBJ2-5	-	CSVERDLQETQYF	TGCAGCGTTGAACGCGACTTACAAGAGACCCAGTACTTC
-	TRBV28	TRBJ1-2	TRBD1	CASSLGGTGGYGYTF	TGTGCCAGCAGTTTAGGTGGGACAGGGGGCTATGGCTACACCTTC
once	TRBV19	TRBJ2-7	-	CASSMGGLLREQYF	TGTGCCAGTAGTATGGGAGGCCTATTACGCGAGCAGTACTTC
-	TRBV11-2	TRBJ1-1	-	CASSFTPGGRNTEAFF	TGTGCCAGCAGCTTCACACCCGGGGGGCGGAACACTGAAGCTTTCTTT
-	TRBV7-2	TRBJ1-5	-	CASSLAFKLAGHQVDQPQHF	TGTGCCAGCAGCTTAGCGTTTAAACTTGCGGGGCACCAAGTGGATCAGCCCCAGCATTTT
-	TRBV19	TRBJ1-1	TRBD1	CASSYRGSATEAFF	TGTGCCAGTAGTTACAGGGGTTCGGCCACTGAAGCTTTCTTT
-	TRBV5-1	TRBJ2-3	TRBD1	CASSRGQEITDTQYF	TGCGCCAGCAGTCGAGGACAGGAGATCACAGATACGCAGTATTTT
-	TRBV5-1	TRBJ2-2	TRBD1	CASSSGQGASPLTYSGELFF	TGCGCCAGCAGCTCCGGACAGGGGGCTAGTCCCCTAACATATTCCGGGGAGCTGTTTTTT
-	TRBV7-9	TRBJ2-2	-	CASSLGDFNTGELFF	TGTGCCAGCAGCTTAGGTGACTTCAACACCGGGGAGCTGTTTTTT
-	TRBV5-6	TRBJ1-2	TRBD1	CASSYGQGVLWGYTF	TGTGCCAGCAGCTACGGACAGGGGGTTCTGTGGGGCTACACCTTC
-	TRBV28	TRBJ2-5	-	CASSRSGEETQYF	TGTGCCAGCAGTAGGTCAGGGGAGGAGACCCAGTACTTC
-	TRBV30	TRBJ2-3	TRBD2	CAWSIAGGPPDTQYF	TGTGCCTGGAGTATAGCGGGAGGGCCCCCAGATACGCAGTATTTT
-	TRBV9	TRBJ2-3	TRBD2	CASSVNSGGALTDTQYF	TGTGCCAGCAGCGTTAACAGCGGGGGGGCGCTCACAGATACGCAGTATTTT